This record concerns one T cell receptor (beta chain) sequence. These data belong to a study of graft-versus-host responses after intestinal transplantation. Trimming took off 4 bases at V and 0 bases at J, with 14 bases between the two ends. CDR1 is SGHRS, CDR2 YFSETQ, per germline. This CDR3 region has 16 residues. Assay used: immunoSEQ multiplex PCR; TCRdb lists only in-frame clones, some missing. Of 4,500 to 6,500 clones in the sample, around three quarters were seen once. The starting material was PBMCs, obtained roughly 46 weeks after intestinal transplant. The TCR was taken from a human patient who received an intestinal transplant, so some T cells may come from the graft donor. This chain joins TRBV5-1 and TRBJ2-1; TRBD1 might be the D (6 bases). The CDR3 DNA reads TGCGCCAGCAGCGTGCACGGACAGAGCTCCTACAATGAGCAGTTCTTC. Translating it yields CASSVHGQSSYNEQFF.